A single T cell receptor (beta chain) is shown here with its context. Its antigen is unidentified. The sample comes from a study of CD8 T cells in Susac syndrome. Treatment-naive patients with stable or active relapsing-remitting disease were the multiple sclerosis controls. While CD8+ and CD4+ T cells were isolated negatively, TEMRA cells were enriched by FACS. General study findings and limits: The relatively small number of individuals in the TCR sequencing and HLA analysis was acknowledged by the study.

Reverse transcription used about 0.45 to 1 ug RNA and random hexamers. immunoSEQ multiplex PCR amplified TCR beta CDR3 across 54 Vbeta, 13 Jbeta. One entry per CDR3 protein results from TCRdb running MiXCR on the immunoSEQ multiplex PCR reads. This sample yields around 150,000 distinct CDR3 sequences, of which 94% are seen a single time; 0.085% to 0.095% belongs to the top ten. Per germline, CDR1 LGHNA and CDR2 YSLEER. V was clipped by 10 bases and J by 1 base, with 12 bases between them. There are 13 residues in the CDR3. The source of this sequence is a human donor with multiple sclerosis. The specimen was CD4+ T cells from PBMCs. The rearrangement links TRBV4-3 to TRBJ2-3; D is uncertain. DNA for the CDR3: TGCGCCACCCTTATTACCCGCACAGATACGCAGTATTTT. It codes for CATLITRTDTQYF.